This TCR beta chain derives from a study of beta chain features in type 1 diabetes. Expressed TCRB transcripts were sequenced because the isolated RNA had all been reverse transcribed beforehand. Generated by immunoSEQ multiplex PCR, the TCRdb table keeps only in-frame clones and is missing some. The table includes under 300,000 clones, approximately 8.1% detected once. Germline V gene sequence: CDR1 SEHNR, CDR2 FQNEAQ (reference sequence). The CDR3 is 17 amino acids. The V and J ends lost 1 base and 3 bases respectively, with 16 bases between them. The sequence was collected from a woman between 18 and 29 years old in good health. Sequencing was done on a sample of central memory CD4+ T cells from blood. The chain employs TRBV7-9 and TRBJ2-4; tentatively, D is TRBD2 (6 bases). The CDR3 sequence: CASSLGRSGRVKNIQYF. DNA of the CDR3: TGTGCCAGCAGCTTAGGGCGTAGCGGCCGAGTCAAAAACATTCAGTACTTC.